The clone carrying this T cell receptor beta chain has a count of ten or more. The antigen remains unidentified. TCRdb re-called the reads through MiXCR, storing one row per CDR3 protein. Of some 480,000 distinct CDR3 sequences listed, roughly a third are singletons. The data derive from a study of T cell repertoires in cytomegalovirus infection. Overall study context: Matching HLA type, along with CMV infection, was indicated by public TCR beta signatures.

The CDR3 extends over 15 amino acids. CDR1 and CDR2 (germline): SGHTA, FQGNSA. Trimming removed 4 bases at V and 0 bases at J, with 10 bases between. Source: cultured PBMCs, taken from culture after CMV antigen stimulation. The chain uses TRBV7-2 and TRBJ2-1; D gene unclear. The TCR comes from a human donor in good health (CMV status not recorded). Some clones in this sample may be carry-over from other donors' samples. The CDR3 sequence: CASSSSVSSYNEQFF. Written as DNA, the CDR3 is TGTGCCAGCAGCTCCTCCGTTAGCTCCTACAATGAGCAGTTCTTC. The entire variable domain, with the rest obtained from reference TRBV7-2 and TRBJ2-1, is as follows: GAGVSQSPSNKVTEKGKDVELRCDPISGHTALYWYRQSLGQGLEFLIYFQGNSAPDKSGLPSDRFSAERTGGSVSTLTIQRTQQEDSAVYLCASSSSVSSYNEQFFGPGTRLTVL.